These 18 T cell receptor beta chains share one sample of origin, sequenced in a study of blood T cell repertoires in COVID-19. The data were produced by immunoSEQ multiplex PCR, yet TCRdb's version contains in-frame clones alone and is incomplete. The sample shows just under 250,000 clones, 70% to 90% of them seen only once. The specimen was peripheral blood. The receptor set was obtained from a woman in her 30s who had recovered from COVID-19.

This rearrangement joins TRBV30 to TRBJ2-4, with a tentative D call TRBD1 (6 bases). The CDR3 is 14 residues long. The V gene's germline CDR1 is GTSNPN and CDR2 SVGIG (reference sequence). V lost 5 bases, J lost 6 bases, and 17 bases lay in between. Written as DNA, the CDR3 is TGTGCCTGGGGTCGACAGGCCAACGCAAACATTCAGTACTTC. This gives the protein CAWGRQANANIQYF.

The chain combines TRBV21-1 with TRBJ2-5; the D call in the table, TRBD2, was not verified against the DNA. TRBV21-1 is reported as a pseudogene. CDR3 length: 14 amino acids. CDR3 loop: CASSKSKKQETQYF. The CDR3 region has the DNA TGTGCCAGCAGCAAATCTAAGAAGCAAGAGACCCAGTACTTC.

The rearrangement links TRBV5-5 to TRBJ2-5; 7 bases match TRBD1. Germline V CDR1 and CDR2: SGHKS, YYEKEE (reference sequence). The CDR3 is 17 amino acids. V lost 2 bases to trimming and J lost 1 base; unmatched junction nucleotides: 11. CDR3 sequence reads: CASSFLRGQAAQETQYF. CDR3 nucleotides: TGTGCCAGCAGCTTTTTAAGGGGGCAGGCTGCCCAAGAGACCCAGTACTTC.

This clone was seen a single time. V usage is TRBV5-1 and J usage is TRBJ1-2; 10 bases agree with TRBD1. V shed 4 bases, J shed 6 bases, and the junction held 3 bases outside the gene matches. The germline gives CDR1 SGHRS, CDR2 YFSETQ. There are 13 residues in the CDR3. In nucleotides, the CDR3 is TGCGCCAGCAGCCCGGGACAGGGGAATGGCTACACCTTC. Translation gives CASSPGQGNGYTF.

The rearrangement joins TRBV19 to TRBJ1-2; unclear D gene. V was pared by 0 bases and J by 9 bases, with 11 bases between. This CDR3 region has 13 residues. CDR1 LNHDA and CDR2 SQIVND come from the germline V gene (reference sequence). For the CDR3, the DNA is TGTGCCAGTAGTATAGATCTAGGAGAAAGCTACACCTTC. It encodes CASSIDLGESYTF. The full variable domain, with the rest looked up from reference TRBV19 and TRBJ1-2, is DGGITQSPKYLFRKEGQNVTLSCEQNLNHDAMYWYRQDPGQGLRLIYYSQIVNDFQKGDIAEGYSVSREKKESFPLTVTSAQKNPTAFYLCASSIDLGESYTFGSGTRLTVV.

This chain connects TRBV7-3 to TRBJ2-1; unclear D gene. V lost 5 bases to trimming and J lost 9 bases, with 14 bases between them. The CDR3 sequence is 13 residues long. Germline V gene sequence: CDR1 SGHTA, CDR2 FQGTGA. The CDR3 loop reads CASSPLSFSEQFF. DNA of the CDR3: TGTGCCAGCAGCCCCCTAAGTTTTAGTGAGCAGTTCTTC. The variable domain in full, completed from reference TRBV7-3 and TRBJ2-1, reads GAGVSQTPSNKVTEKGKYVELRCDPISGHTALYWYRQSLGQGPEFLIYFQGTGAADDSGLPNDRFFAVRPEGSVSTLKIQRTERGDSAVYLCASSPLSFSEQFFGPGTRLTVL.

V usage is TRBV29-1 and J usage is TRBJ2-1, with D possibly matching TRBD2 (5 bases). Germline-derived CDR1 and CDR2 are SQVTM and ANQGSEA. The CDR3 covers 12 residues. V was pared by 4 bases and J by 3 bases, with 7 bases between. The CDR3 is CSVGTFYNEQFF. CDR3 DNA sequence: TGCAGCGTTGGGACTTTCTACAATGAGCAGTTCTTC.

The genes are TRBV4-1 and TRBJ2-3; D is perhaps TRBD2 (5 bases). The CDR3 contains 14 residues. Germline V lookup: CDR1 MGHRA, CDR2 YSYEKL. V was trimmed by 4 bases and J by 6 bases, leaving 14 bases between them. CDR3 residues: CASSLLASLDTQYF. For the CDR3, the DNA is TGCGCCAGCAGCCTGCTAGCCTCCCTGGATACGCAGTATTTT.

The chain is built from TRBV9 and TRBJ1-1; no clear D gene. Per the germline V gene, CDR1 is SGDLS and CDR2 is YYNGEE. Trimming took 4 bases from V and 1 from J, leaving 11 bases between them. This CDR3 has 14 amino acids. The CDR3 DNA follows: TGTGCCAGCAGCCCGAGTGATGGGAACACTGAAGCTTTCTTT. This sequence encodes CASSPSDGNTEAFF. The full variable domain, its missing parts supplied by reference TRBV9 and TRBJ1-1, is DSGVTQTPKHLITATGQRVTLRCSPRSGDLSVYWYQQSLDQGLQFLIQYYNGEERAKGNILERFSAQQFPDLHSELNLSSLELGDSALYFCASSPSDGNTEAFFGQGTRLTVV.

The gene calls are TRBV5-1 and TRBJ1-3; possible D gene TRBD1, 5 bases. The germline CDR1 and CDR2 sequences are SGHRS and YFSETQ. This CDR3 has 15 amino acids. V lost 4 bases to trimming and J lost 1 base, with 12 bases between them. The CDR3 is CASSDQGSSGNTIYF. Here the CDR3 DNA reads TGCGCCAGCAGCGACCAGGGTTCGTCTGGAAACACCATATATTTT.

The V call is TRBV7-2, the J call TRBJ2-7, with unresolved D. The CDR3 consists of 14 residues. V was shortened by 0 bases and J by 4 bases, with 10 bases between the two germline ends. The germline gives CDR1 SGHTA, CDR2 FQGNSA. The CDR3: CASSLAIEAYEQYF. DNA of the CDR3: TGTGCCAGCAGCTTAGCGATAGAAGCATACGAGCAGTACTTC.

The chain uses TRBV24-1 and TRBJ2-5; 11 bases agree with TRBD1. The CDR3 loop spans 15 amino acids. Germline CDR1 and CDR2: KGHDR and SFDVKD. V shed 2 bases and J 5 bases; nucleotides not matched to a gene: 3. The CDR3 here is CATSDSGTGGETQYF. CDR3 nucleotides: TGTGCCACCAGTGATTCTGGGACAGGGGGGGAGACCCAGTACTTC.

The CDR3 nucleotides are TGTGCCAGCAGTGTGACCGGGACAGTCGACTACACCTTC. Its protein product is CASSVTGTVDYTF. V usage is TRBV12-3 or TRBV12-4 and J usage is TRBJ1-2; 7 nucleotides agree with TRBD1. The ends lost 5 bases at V and 10 bases at J; junction bases unmatched: 10. The CDR3 sequence is 13 residues long.

V gene TRBV29-1 combines with J gene TRBJ2-5, with TRBD1 matching over 7 bases. The CDR3 extends over 14 amino acids. V lost 6 bases to trimming and J lost 3 bases; unmatched junction nucleotides: 10. Germline V gene lookup returns CDR1 SQVTM and CDR2 ANQGSEA. The CDR3 protein is CSVQLWTGEETQYF. The CDR3 DNA follows: TGCAGCGTCCAACTGTGGACAGGTGAAGAGACCCAGTACTTC.

V and J are TRBV25-1 and TRBJ2-2; TRBD1 aligns across 12 bases. The CDR3 has 18 residues. The junction had 5 bases not matched to a gene; V was cut back by 3 bases and J by 0 bases. The germline CDR1 and CDR2 sequences are MGHDK and SYGVNS. The CDR3 DNA is TGTGCCAGCAGTGAGTCGGGACAGGGGGCCGCGAACACCGGGGAGCTGTTTTTT. Encoded protein: CASSESGQGAANTGELFF.

Only one count was recorded for this clone. The chain recombines TRBV7-2 with TRBJ1-4, with TRBD1 as a possible D gene (5 bases). This CDR3 region has 13 residues. Germline loops: CDR1 SGHTA, CDR2 FQGNSA. Trimming shortened V by 5 bases and J by 8 bases, and 12 bases separated the two germline ends. The DNA for the CDR3 is TGTGCCAGCAGCCCCGGGGGTTGGGAAAAACTGTTTTTT. Amino acids: CASSPGGWEKLFF.

This clone was detected only a few times. The chain carries TRBV14 and TRBJ1-1; perhaps TRBD1 as D (6 bases). Germline assignment: CDR1 SGHDN and CDR2 FVKESK. V dropped 0 bases and J dropped 4 bases, with 15 bases sitting between them. The CDR3 sequence is 16 residues long. This CDR3 is CASSQDSGRGFTEAFF. CDR3 sequence (DNA): TGTGCCAGCAGCCAAGACTCGGGCAGGGGTTTCACTGAAGCTTTCTTT.

CDR3 sequence: CASSVTGGGQETQYF. The CDR3 nucleotides read TGTGCCAGCAGCGTAACAGGGGGTGGCCAAGAGACCCAGTACTTC. The genes are TRBV9 and TRBJ2-5, with 8 bases identical to TRBD1. The CDR3 spans 15 residues. Germline CDR1 is SGDLS and CDR2 is YYNGEE. Germline trimming cut 1 base from V and 1 base from J; bases unmatched to any gene: 3. Combining the CDR3 with reference TRBV9 and TRBJ2-5 gives the whole variable domain DSGVTQTPKHLITATGQRVTLRCSPRSGDLSVYWYQQSLDQGLQFLIQYYNGEERAKGNILERFSAQQFPDLHSELNLSSLELGDSALYFCASSVTGGGQETQYFGPGTRLLVL.